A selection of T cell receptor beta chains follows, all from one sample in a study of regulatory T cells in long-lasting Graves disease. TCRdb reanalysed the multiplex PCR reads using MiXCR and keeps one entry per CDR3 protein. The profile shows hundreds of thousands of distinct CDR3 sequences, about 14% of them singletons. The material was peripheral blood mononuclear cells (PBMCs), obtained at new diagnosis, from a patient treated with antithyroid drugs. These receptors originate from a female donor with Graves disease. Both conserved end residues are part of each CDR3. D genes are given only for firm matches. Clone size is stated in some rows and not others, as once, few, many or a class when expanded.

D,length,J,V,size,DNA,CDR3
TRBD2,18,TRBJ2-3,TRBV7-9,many,TGTGCCAGCAGCGTTGTATTAGCGGGGGGCTTTTCAACAGATACGCAGTATTTT,CASSVVLAGGFSTDTQYF
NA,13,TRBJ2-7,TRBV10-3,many,TGTGCCATCGCAGGGGGGAGCTCCTACGAGCAGTACTTC,CAIAGGSSYEQYF
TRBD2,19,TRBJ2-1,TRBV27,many,TGTGCCAGCAGTTTAGGGGGTTGGAGAGGGCTAGCGGGAGACAATGAGCAGTTCTTC,CASSLGGWRGLAGDNEQFF
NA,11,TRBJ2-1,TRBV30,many,TGTGCCTGGAGCGGAATGGGTGAGCAGTTCTTC,CAWSGMGEQFF
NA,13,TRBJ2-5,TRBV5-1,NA,TGCGCCAGCGAACCAGACCCAGGGCAAACCCAGTACTTC,CASEPDPGQTQYF
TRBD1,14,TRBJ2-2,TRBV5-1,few,TGCGCCAGCAGCTCCGACAGGGGCACCGGGGAGCTGTTTTTT,CASSSDRGTGELFF
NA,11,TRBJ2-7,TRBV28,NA,TGTGCCAGCAGGTCCGACTACGAGCAGTACTTC,CASRSDYEQYF
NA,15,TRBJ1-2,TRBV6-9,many,TGTGCCAGCAGTTACGGGGGGACGTTTGGCTATGGCTACACCTTC,CASSYGGTFGYGYTF
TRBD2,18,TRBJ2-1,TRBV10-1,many,TGCGCCAGCAGTGGATCCACTGGCGCGGGGGGAACCCGGGATGAGCAGTTCTTC,CASSGSTGAGGTRDEQFF
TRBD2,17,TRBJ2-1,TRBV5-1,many,TGCGCCAGCAGCTTGGGGGTGACTAGCGGGGGGTTAAATGAGCAGTTCTTC,CASSLGVTSGGLNEQFF
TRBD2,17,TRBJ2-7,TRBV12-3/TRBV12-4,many,TGTGCCAGCAGTTTAGGGTACCACCAGCGGGAGACCCACGAGCAGTACTTC,CASSLGYHQRETHEQYF
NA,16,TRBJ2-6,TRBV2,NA,TGTGCCAGCAGTACCGAGGAGCTCTCTGGGGCCAACGTCCTGACTTTC,CASSTEELSGANVLTF
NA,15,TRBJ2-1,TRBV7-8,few,TGTGCCAGCAGCCCACCTGATGCGGGCTACAATGAGCAGTTCTTC,CASSPPDAGYNEQFF
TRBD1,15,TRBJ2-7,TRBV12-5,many,TGTGCTAGTGGTTTGGGGACAGGCTATACCTACGAGCAGTACTTC,CASGLGTGYTYEQYF
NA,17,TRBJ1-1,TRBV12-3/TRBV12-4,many,TGTGCCAGCAGTTGGGGTCCCGCGGCAAACATGAACACTGAAGCTTTCTTT,CASSWGPAANMNTEAFF
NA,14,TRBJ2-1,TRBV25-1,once,TGTGCCAGCGGGCTCCGGACCTCATACAATGAGCAGTTCTTC,CASGLRTSYNEQFF
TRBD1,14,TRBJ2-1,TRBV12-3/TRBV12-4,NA,TGTGCCAGCAGTAACCGGGACAGGGTCAATGAGCAGTTCTTC,CASSNRDRVNEQFF
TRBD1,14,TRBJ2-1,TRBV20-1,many,TGCAGTGCTCCCCGGACAGGGATGAGCAATGAGCAGTTCTTC,CSAPRTGMSNEQFF
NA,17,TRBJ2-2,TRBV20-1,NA,TGCAGTGCTAGGGACATTAGCGTTCCCCCCACCACCGGGGAGCTGTTTTTT,CSARDISVPPTTGELFF
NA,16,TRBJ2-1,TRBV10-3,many,TGTGCCATCAGTGAGTCGATTCTCGGTGGGGACAATGAGCAGTTCTTC,CAISESILGGDNEQFF
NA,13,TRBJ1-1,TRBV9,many,TGTGCCAGCAGCGCCGGGACCGATTCTGAAGCTTTCTTT,CASSAGTDSEAFF
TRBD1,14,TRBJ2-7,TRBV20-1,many,TGCAGTGCTAGAGCGGACAGGGGGATATACGAGCAGTACTTC,CSARADRGIYEQYF
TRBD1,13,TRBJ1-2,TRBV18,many,TGTGCCAGCAGCCCCTGGGACAGGGATGGCTACACCTTC,CASSPWDRDGYTF
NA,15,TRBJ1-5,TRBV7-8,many,TGTGCCAGCAGCTTCCGCCCGAACCCCAATCAGCCCCAGCATTTT,CASSFRPNPNQPQHF
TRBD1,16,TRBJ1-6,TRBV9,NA,TGTGCCAGCAGCGTTCTTACAGGGGAAGATAATTCACCCCTCCACTTT,CASSVLTGEDNSPLHF
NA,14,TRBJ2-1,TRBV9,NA,TGTGCCAGCAGCGTACAGTCCGGGGTAAATGAGCAGTTCTTC,CASSVQSGVNEQFF
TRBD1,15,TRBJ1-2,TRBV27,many,TGTGCCAGCAGTTATGGGACAGGCCCCGCGGATGGCTACACCTTC,CASSYGTGPADGYTF
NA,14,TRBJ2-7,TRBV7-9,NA,TGTGCCAGCAGCCGTGGGGAGATCTCCTACGAGCAGTACTTC,CASSRGEISYEQYF
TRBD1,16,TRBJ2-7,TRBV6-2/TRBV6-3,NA,TGTGCCAGCACCCGATTCGCCGGGACAGGGTCCTACGAGCAGTACTTC,CASTRFAGTGSYEQYF
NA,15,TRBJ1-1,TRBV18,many,TGTGCCAGCTCACCGGCGGTCTCCCCTAACACTGAAGCTTTCTTT,CASSPAVSPNTEAFF
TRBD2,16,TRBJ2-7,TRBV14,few,TGTGCCAGCAGCCAAACCGGGACTAGCGGGAGGAATGAGCAGTACTTC,CASSQTGTSGRNEQYF
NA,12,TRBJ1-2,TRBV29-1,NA,TGCAGCGTTGAAGGACGGGACTATGGCTACACCTTC,CSVEGRDYGYTF
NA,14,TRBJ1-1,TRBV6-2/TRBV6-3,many,TGTGCCAGCAGTTGGGTGGAAGGAGGCACTGAAGCTTTCTTT,CASSWVEGGTEAFF
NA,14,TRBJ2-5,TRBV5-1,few,TGCGCCAGCAGCTTGTACAGTGGGGACAAGACCCAGTACTTC,CASSLYSGDKTQYF
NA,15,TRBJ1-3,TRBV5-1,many,TGCGCCAGCGCGCAGGACCGCTACTCTGGAAACACCATATATTTT,CASAQDRYSGNTIYF
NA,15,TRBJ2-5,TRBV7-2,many,TGTGCCAGCAGCTTTTACAGGGAGCGGGGCGAGACCCAGTACTTC,CASSFYRERGETQYF
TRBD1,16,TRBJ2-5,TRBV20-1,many,TGCAGTGCTAGAGGCCGCAACAGGGGGGTGTCGGAGACCCAGTACTTC,CSARGRNRGVSETQYF
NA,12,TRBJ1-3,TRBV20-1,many,TGCAGTGCTAGTATGCCGGGAAACACCATATATTTT,CSASMPGNTIYF
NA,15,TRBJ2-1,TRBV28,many,TGTGCCAGCAGTTTGTGGCAGGGGTCGAACAATGAGCAGTTCTTC,CASSLWQGSNNEQFF
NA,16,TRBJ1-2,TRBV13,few,TGTGCCAGCAGCTTATTTGTACAGGGCTCTAACTATGGCTACACCTTC,CASSLFVQGSNYGYTF
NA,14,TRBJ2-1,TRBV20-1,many,TGCAGTGGTAACAGGGGGGGGTTTCGCGATGAGCAGTTCTTC,CSGNRGGFRDEQFF
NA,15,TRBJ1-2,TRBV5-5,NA,TGTGCCAGCAGCTTGTTTGTGAGGGCCCCCTATGGCTACACCTTC,CASSLFVRAPYGYTF
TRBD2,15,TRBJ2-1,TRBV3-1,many,TGTGCCAGCAGCCCTTACCTAGCGGGAGATGGTGAGCAGTTCTTC,CASSPYLAGDGEQFF
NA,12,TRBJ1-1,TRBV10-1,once,TGCGCCGTCCGTCCTGGAGGAACTGAAGCTTTCTTT,CAVRPGGTEAFF
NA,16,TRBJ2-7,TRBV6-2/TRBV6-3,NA,TGTGCCAGCAGTGAAAGGGGGGGCAGGAGGGACTACGAGCAGTACTTC,CASSERGGRRDYEQYF
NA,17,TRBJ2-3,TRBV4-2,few,TGTGCCAGCAGACAACTACTAAGCGACGTAAGGAAAGATACGCAGTATTTT,CASRQLLSDVRKDTQYF
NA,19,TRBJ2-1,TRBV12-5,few,TGTGCTAGTGCCAACTCGGGGGGCAGTTATTTTAGCTCCTACAATGAGCAGTTCTTC,CASANSGGSYFSSYNEQFF
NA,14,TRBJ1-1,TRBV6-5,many,TGTGCCAGCAGTTACGGCACGGGGAACACTGAAGCTTTCTTT,CASSYGTGNTEAFF
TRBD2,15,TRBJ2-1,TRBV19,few,TGTGCCAGTACCCGACTAGCGGGCACCTACAATGAGCAGTTCTTC,CASTRLAGTYNEQFF
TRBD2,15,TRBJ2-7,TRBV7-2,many,TGTGCCAGCGGAACCGGGACTAGTAGTTCGTACGAGCAGTACTTC,CASGTGTSSSYEQYF
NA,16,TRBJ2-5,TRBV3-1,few,TGTGCCAGCAGCCAAGAGGCTCAGCGTCCTCGGGAGACCCAGTACTTC,CASSQEAQRPRETQYF
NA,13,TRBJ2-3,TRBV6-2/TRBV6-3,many,TGTGCCAGCAGGGAAGGGGGCACAGATACGCAGTATTTT,CASREGGTDTQYF
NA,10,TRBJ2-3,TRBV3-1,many,TGTGCCAGCGGCGCAGATACGCAGTATTTT,CASGADTQYF
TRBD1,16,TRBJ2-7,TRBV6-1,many,TGTGCCAGCAGACCTGAGCGAGACAGGGGTACTTACGAGCAGTACTTC,CASRPERDRGTYEQYF
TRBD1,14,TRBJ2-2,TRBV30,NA,TGTGCCTGGCGGGACAGGGAAGACACCGGGGAGCTGTTTTTT,CAWRDREDTGELFF
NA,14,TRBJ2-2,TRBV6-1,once,TGTGCCAGCAAGAATACCCAGAACACCGGGGAGCTGTTTTTT,CASKNTQNTGELFF
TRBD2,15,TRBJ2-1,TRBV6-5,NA,TGTGCCAGCAGTTTAGCGGGAGACGGGAGCAATGAGCAGTTCTTC,CASSLAGDGSNEQFF